Presented here are 32 T cell receptor beta chains from one specimen sequenced in a study of blood T cell repertoires in COVID-19. Assay: immunoSEQ multiplex PCR; the TCRdb copy retains only in-frame clones and omits some. Counted here are 150,000 to 200,000 clones, about 81% occurring once; the ten biggest clones make up about 10%. Sequenced input: peripheral blood. The receptor set was obtained from a woman aged 80 or over with COVID-19, enrolled during active disease.

The count of this clone is one. This chain links TRBV5-1 with TRBJ2-1, with 15 bases aligning to TRBD2. With 3 bases clipped from V and 5 bases from J, the junction kept 3 bases outside the gene matches. Germline CDR1 reads SGHRS; CDR2 reads YFSETQ. The CDR3 loop spans 16 amino acids. CDR3 sequence reads: CASSWRTSGRDNEQFF. CDR3 DNA sequence: TGCGCCAGCAGCTGGAGGACTAGCGGGAGGGACAATGAGCAGTTCTTC.

This clone occurred a few times. The chain couples TRBV7-6 to TRBJ2-7; 10 nucleotides match TRBD2. The CDR3 runs to 15 residues. CDR1 is SGHVS, CDR2 FNYEAQ, per germline. J gave up 7 bases and V 5 bases, and 11 bases lay outside the gene matches. CDR3 sequence (DNA): TGTGCCAGCAGCGCATCTAGCGGGGGCCGGGGGGAGCAGTACTTC. This codes for CASSASSGGRGEQYF.

The chain combines TRBV5-4 with TRBJ2-1, with 16 bases that match TRBD2. The ends lost 5 bases at V and 7 bases at J; junction bases unmatched: 9. This CDR3 contains 17 residues. In germline, CDR1 is SGHNT, CDR2 YYREEE (reference sequence). CDR3 amino acids: CASSWMPGLAGGNEQFF. For the CDR3, the DNA is TGTGCCAGCAGTTGGATGCCGGGACTAGCGGGAGGGAATGAGCAGTTCTTC.

The J gene is TRBJ2-2, the V gene TRBV4-1, with 12 positions matching TRBD2. J lost 5 bases, V lost 4 bases, and 5 bases had no gene match. The CDR3 is 16 residues long. Germline V lookup: CDR1 MGHRA, CDR2 YSYEKL. The CDR3 sequence is CASSLTGTSGTGELFF. CDR3 nucleotide sequence: TGCGCCAGCAGCCTAACCGGGACTAGCGGGACCGGGGAGCTGTTTTTT.

The chain carries TRBV7-8 and TRBJ2-5; D possibly corresponds to TRBD2 (7 bases). V was shortened by 2 bases and J by 2 bases, with 21 bases between the two germline ends. In germline, CDR1 is SGHVS, CDR2 FQNEAQ. The CDR3 length is 18 residues. In DNA, the CDR3 is TGTGCCAGCAGCTTACGGGTGGGCGCTGCGGGGGCACAAGAGACCCAGTACTTC. Its translation is CASSLRVGAAGAQETQYF.

The rearrangement uses TRBV30 and TRBJ1-6; 7 nucleotides match TRBD1. Germline V gives CDR1 GTSNPN, CDR2 SVGIG (reference sequence). The J segment lost 1 base and the V segment lost 0 bases, leaving 9 bases of the junction unmatched. The length of the CDR3 is 18 residues. This chain's CDR3 is CAWSVKPQGTSYNSPLHF. The DNA for the CDR3 is TGTGCCTGGAGTGTAAAACCACAGGGGACGTCCTATAATTCACCCCTCCACTTT.

The chain combines TRBV9 with TRBJ2-1, with D tentatively TRBD1 (6 bases). V dropped 3 bases and J dropped 2 bases, with 15 bases sitting between them. Germline values: CDR1 SGDLS, CDR2 YYNGEE. The CDR3 length is 16 residues. The CDR3 nucleotides read TGTGCCAGCAGCGCTCACCGGGACAATACCTACAATGAGCAGTTCTTC. It is translated as CASSAHRDNTYNEQFF.

The gene calls are TRBV27 and TRBJ2-3, with 10 bases lining up with TRBD1. J lost 2 bases, V lost 4 bases, and 6 bases had no gene match. The CDR3 sequence is 16 residues long. Per the germline V gene, CDR1 is MNHEY and CDR2 is SMNVEV (reference sequence). DNA of the CDR3: TGTGCCAGCAGTTACGGGACAGGGGCCTCCACAGATACGCAGTATTTT. This codes for CASSYGTGASTDTQYF.

The rearrangement links TRBV21-1 to TRBJ1-1; TRBD1 is the table's D call, not checked against the DNA. TRBV21-1 is a pseudogene segment. This CDR3 has 16 amino acids. DNA of the CDR3: TGTGCCAGCCCGCAGATAGGCGACAGGGTTTTTGATGAAGCTTTCTTT. Protein: CASPQIGDRVFDEAFF.

The genes are TRBV19 and TRBJ1-1, with D maybe TRBD1 (5 bases). Deletions cut 1 base from V and 0 bases from J, with 12 bases between. CDR1 is LNHDA, CDR2 SQIVND, per germline (reference sequence). The CDR3 loop spans 16 amino acids. This CDR3 reads CASSIGRGIMNTEAFF. The CDR3 DNA reads as TGTGCCAGTAGTATAGGGCGGGGGATCATGAACACTGAAGCTTTCTTT.

The chain couples TRBV27 to TRBJ1-5, with TRBD1 identical over 7 bases. The trim removed 5 bases at V and 4 bases at J, leaving 5 bases unmatched. CDR1 MNHEY and CDR2 SMNVEV come from the germline V gene (reference sequence). CDR3 length: 14 residues. Here the CDR3 reads CASSPYRGNQPQHF. The CDR3 DNA reads as TGTGCCAGCAGTCCCTACAGGGGAAATCAGCCCCAGCATTTT.

This rearrangement joins TRBV10-3 to TRBJ1-1; maybe TRBD1 (6 bases). Deletions cut 6 bases from V and 1 base from J, with 12 bases between. This CDR3 contains 14 residues. Germline V gives CDR1 ENHRY, CDR2 SYGVKD. Here the CDR3 DNA reads TGTGCCATCAGGAACAGGGAACGGAACACTGAAGCTTTCTTT. This translates into CAIRNRERNTEAFF.

The chain combines TRBV12-3 or TRBV12-4 with TRBJ2-1; D unresolved. V was trimmed by 4 bases and J by 3 bases, leaving 7 bases between them. There are 13 residues in the CDR3. CDR3 region: CASSSTYYNEQFF. CDR3 DNA sequence: TGTGCCAGCAGTTCCACTTACTACAATGAGCAGTTCTTC.

A few counts support this clone. The chain is built from TRBV29-1 and TRBJ2-5; possibly TRBD2 for D (5 bases). CDR1 is SQVTM and CDR2 is ANQGSEA in the germline V gene. The CDR3 is 13 residues long. V was pared by 6 bases and J by 4 bases, with 15 bases between. The CDR3 protein is CSVTTGGGETQYF. CDR3 nucleotides: TGCAGCGTGACGACCGGCGGAGGAGAGACCCAGTACTTC. Based on the CDR3 plus reference TRBV29-1 and TRBJ2-5, the full variable domain is SAVISQKPSRDICQRGTSLTIQCQVDSQVTMMFWYRQQPGQSLTLIATANQGSEATYESGFVIDKFPISRPNLTFSTLTVSNMSPEDSSIYLCSVTTGGGETQYFGPGTRLLVL.

For the CDR3, the DNA is TGTGCCAGCAGTTACTCGGAGGGCACCAGCATTCAGTACTTC. Its translation: CASSYSEGTSIQYF. The chain links TRBV6-2 or TRBV6-3 to TRBJ2-4, with TRBD2 as a possible D gene (6 bases). Germline V gives CDR1 MNHEY, CDR2 SVGEGT. The CDR3 contains 14 residues. V lost 0 bases and J 9 bases, leaving 12 bases between the germline ends.

V gene TRBV5-1 combines with J gene TRBJ1-6; maybe TRBD1 (6 bases). This CDR3 region has 14 residues. V lost 0 bases and J lost 8, with 9 bases in between. Per the germline V gene, CDR1 is SGHRS and CDR2 is YFSETQ. The CDR3 nucleotides read TGCGCCAGCAGCTTGGAGGCAGGGGATTCACCCCTCCACTTT. Protein product: CASSLEAGDSPLHF. The full variable domain, completed using reference TRBV5-1 and TRBJ1-6, is KAGVTQTPRYLIKTRGQQVTLSCSPISGHRSVSWYQQTPGQGLQFLFEYFSETQRNKGNFPGRFSGRQFSNSRSEMNVSTLELGDSALYLCASSLEAGDSPLHFGNGTRLTVT.

V usage is TRBV28 and J usage is TRBJ1-6; 9 nucleotides match TRBD1. The CDR3 length is 15 residues. Germline loops: CDR1 MDHEN, CDR2 SYDVKM. After removal of 6 bases from V and 9 bases from J, the junction contained 9 bases not matched to a gene. This CDR3 reads CASSPRQGDSSPLHF. The DNA for the CDR3 is TGTGCCAGCAGCCCGAGACAGGGGGATTCTTCACCCCTCCACTTT.

The chain recombines TRBV14 with TRBJ1-5; 9 nucleotides match TRBD1. The germline V gene encodes CDR1 SGHDN and CDR2 FVKESK. This CDR3 comprises 18 residues. J was trimmed by 3 bases and V by 1 base; bases with no gene match: 10. As DNA, the CDR3 is TGTGCCAGCAGCCAAGGTCACACAGGGGGCATGGACAATCAGCCCCAGCATTTT. Translation gives CASSQGHTGGMDNQPQHF.

The CDR3 is CASSEPPTILVVEQFF. For the CDR3, the DNA is TGTGCCAGCAGTGAACCGCCAACTATACTAGTAGTCGAGCAGTTCTTC. This chain joins TRBV6-1 and TRBJ2-1; possibly TRBD2 for D (5 bases). The CDR3 runs to 16 residues. In germline, CDR1 is MNHNS, CDR2 SASEGT. Between the trimmed V and J ends, which lost 2 bases and 10 bases, there was a span of 21 bases.

CDR3 region: CASSRLAGGVHEQYF. Here the CDR3 DNA reads TGTGCCAGCAGCCGGCTAGCGGGGGGCGTTCACGAGCAGTACTTC. The chain couples TRBV4-2 to TRBJ2-7; 11 positions agree with TRBD2. Germline values: CDR1 LGHNA, CDR2 YNFKEQ. The CDR3 extends over 15 amino acids. The V gene end was trimmed by 4 bases and the J gene end by 5 bases; junction bases not matched to a gene: 7.

The gene calls are TRBV10-3 and TRBJ2-7, with 7 bases fitting TRBD1. This CDR3 has 13 amino acids. The germline V gene encodes CDR1 ENHRY and CDR2 SYGVKD. V was pared by 5 bases and J by 2 bases, with 3 bases of the junction left unmatched. The CDR3 DNA follows: TGTGCCATCAGTAGACAGGGCCCCTACGAGCAGTACTTC. Its protein product is CAISRQGPYEQYF.

The V and J genes are TRBV7-9 and TRBJ1-2; 7 bases are shared with TRBD1. This CDR3 has 14 amino acids. V lost 3 bases, J lost 8 bases, and 9 bases stayed unmatched. Germline V gives CDR1 SEHNR, CDR2 FQNEAQ (reference sequence). The CDR3 reads CASSFSDRARGYTF. CDR3 nucleotides: TGTGCCAGCAGCTTTAGTGACAGGGCGAGGGGCTACACCTTC.

The chain uses TRBV7-2 and TRBJ2-7; 10 nucleotides line up with TRBD1. CDR1 and CDR2 from the germline V gene are SGHTA and FQGNSA. V shed 3 bases and J 4 bases; nucleotides not matched to a gene: 6. The CDR3 sequence is 15 residues long. CDR3 sequence: CASSLDRGYPYEQYF. CDR3 in DNA: TGTGCCAGCAGCTTGGACAGGGGGTATCCTTACGAGCAGTACTTC.

This clone was seen only once. The chain carries TRBV7-2 and TRBJ1-3; TRBD1 might be the D (5 bases). Trimming pared 1 base from V and 1 base from J, leaving 5 bases between. The germline V gene has CDR1 SGHTA and CDR2 FQGNSA. The CDR3 covers 14 residues. CDR3 sequence: CASSLEGSGNTIYF. The CDR3 DNA reads as TGTGCCAGCAGCTTAGAGGGGTCTGGAAACACCATATATTTT.

This sequence joins TRBV3-1 (or the pseudogene TRBV3-2) and TRBJ1-1; TRBD1 is a possible D gene (5 bases). This CDR3 is built from 14 residues. Germline V gives CDR1 LGHDT, CDR2 YNNKEL (reference sequence). V was shortened by 4 bases and J by 2 bases, with 11 bases between the two germline ends. In DNA, the CDR3 is TGTGCCAGCAGCCTAGGGGCAGTTAACACTGAAGCTTTCTTT. Its protein product is CASSLGAVNTEAFF.

The V and J genes are TRBV5-4 and TRBJ2-3, with a possible D match to TRBD2 (6 bases). The CDR3 has 14 residues. CDR1 is SGHNT, CDR2 YYREEE, per germline (reference sequence). Trimming removed 0 bases from V and 4 bases from J, with 9 bases in between. As DNA, the CDR3 is TGTGCCAGCAGCTTGGGGTTAGCGGCAGATACGCAGTATTTT. Amino acid sequence: CASSLGLAADTQYF.

The chain is built from TRBV5-6 and TRBJ1-3; 9 nucleotides align to TRBD1. Germline CDR1 reads SGHDT; CDR2 reads YYEEEE. Unmatched junction bases numbered 4, after V lost 3 bases and J lost 3 bases. The CDR3 sequence is 15 residues long. The chain's CDR3 is CASSSQGAFGNTIYF. Written as DNA, the CDR3 is TGTGCCAGCAGCTCACAGGGGGCTTTTGGAAACACCATATATTTT.

V is TRBV11-3 and J is TRBJ2-3, with D maybe TRBD1 (6 bases). The V gene's germline CDR1 is SGHNT and CDR2 YENEEA. The length of the CDR3 is 15 residues. Trimming left V 5 bases short and J 0 bases short, with 12 bases between. This chain's CDR3 is CASSVGQLSTDTQYF. As DNA, the CDR3 is TGTGCCAGCAGCGTAGGACAGCTAAGCACAGATACGCAGTATTTT.

This clone was observed a single time. This chain links TRBV11-2 with TRBJ2-7, with TRBD1 as a possible D gene (5 bases). Germline values: CDR1 SGHAT, CDR2 FQNNGV. Between the trimmed V and J ends, which lost 5 bases and 3 bases, there was a span of 11 bases. This CDR3 has 13 residues. CDR3 in amino acids: CASSRGRDYEQYF. In DNA, the CDR3 is TGTGCCAGCAGCAGGGGCAGGGACTACGAGCAGTACTTC.

The V gene is TRBV5-8, the J gene TRBJ2-7, with D perhaps matching TRBD2 (7 bases). The germline V gene encodes CDR1 SGHTS and CDR2 YDEGEE. V was pared by 7 bases and J by 6 bases, with 8 bases between. CDR3 length equals 10 residues. CDR3 sequence: CASGGAEQYF. The CDR3 nucleotides read TGTGCCAGCGGGGGGGCCGAGCAGTACTTC.

The rearrangement links TRBV30 to TRBJ1-2; D not certain. This CDR3 spans 12 amino acids. V was cut by 2 bases and J by 8 bases, with 12 bases left in between. CDR1 is GTSNPN, CDR2 SVGIG, per germline (reference sequence). The CDR3 region has the DNA TGTGCCTGGAGTCGGCAGGCCACCGGCTACACCTTC. Translating it yields CAWSRQATGYTF.

This chain joins TRBV9 and TRBJ1-2; no reliable D call. Germline values: CDR1 SGDLS, CDR2 YYNGEE. The CDR3 runs 14 residues. V shed 0 bases and J shed 4 bases, with 10 bases lying between them. The CDR3 is CASSVAEEIYGYTF. In DNA form, the CDR3 reads TGTGCCAGCAGCGTAGCTGAGGAGATCTATGGCTACACCTTC.